This TCR beta chain was obtained from a study of blood T cell repertoires in COVID-19. Looking at the study overall: Samples came from the United States, Italy and Spain, spanning acute and convalescent COVID-19. Sources were T cells, B-cell-depleted T cells, or PBMCs; the material itself was cDNA or gDNA.

This clone was observed a handful of times. Methods used by the authors: Nucleated cell number was recorded as an estimate derived from reference gene primer amplification. Repertoires were generated with immunoSEQ multiplex PCR, while TCRdb's copy carries only in-frame clones and drops some. From that table come the V and J calls and clone size; the DNA was used to work out D and trimming. The sample holds tens of thousands of clones, roughly 73% seen once. The TCR sequence derives from a man at least 80 years old with acute or convalescent COVID-19. The sequenced sample consisted of peripheral blood.

The CDR3 sequence: CASSKDMGSGRAKNIQYF. CDR3 DNA: TGTGCCAGTAGTAAGGATATGGGTAGCGGGAGGGCCAAAAACATTCAGTACTTC. V is TRBV19 and J is TRBJ2-4, with 10 positions matching TRBD2. The length of the CDR3 is 18 residues. Trimming removed 4 bases from V and 1 base from J; junction bases left unmatched: 10. Germline V gene lookup returns CDR1 LNHDA and CDR2 SQIVND (reference sequence).